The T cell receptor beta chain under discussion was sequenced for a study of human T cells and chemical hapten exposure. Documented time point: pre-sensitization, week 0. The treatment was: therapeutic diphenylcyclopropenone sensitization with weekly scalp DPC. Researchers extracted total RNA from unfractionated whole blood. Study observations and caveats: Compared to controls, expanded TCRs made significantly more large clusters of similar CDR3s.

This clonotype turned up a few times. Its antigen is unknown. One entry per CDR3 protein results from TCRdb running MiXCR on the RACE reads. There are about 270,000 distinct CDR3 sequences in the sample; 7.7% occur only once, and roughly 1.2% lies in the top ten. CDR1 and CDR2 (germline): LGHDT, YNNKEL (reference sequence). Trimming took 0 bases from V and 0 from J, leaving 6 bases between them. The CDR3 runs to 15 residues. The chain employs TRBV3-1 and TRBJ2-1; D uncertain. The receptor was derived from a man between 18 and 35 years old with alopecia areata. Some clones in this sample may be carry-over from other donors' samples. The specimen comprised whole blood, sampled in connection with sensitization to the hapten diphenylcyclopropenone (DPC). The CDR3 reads CASSQEGASYNEQFF. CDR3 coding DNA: TGTGCCAGCAGCCAAGAGGGTGCCTCCTACAATGAGCAGTTCTTC.